Below are 24 T cell receptor beta chains sequenced from a single sample in a study of Graves' ophthalmopathy and Graves' hyperthyroidism. Investigators amplified TCR beta CDR3 regions from RNA transcripts. Second-round multiplex PCR followed a first-round RT-PCR using HTBI primers. TCRdb redid the calling of the multiplex PCR reads with MiXCR, one entry per CDR3 protein. Among 300,000 to 450,000 distinct CDR3 sequences listed, about 15% were seen once. Material for sequencing was peripheral blood. All receptors derive from an adult woman with stable Graves' hyperthyroidism.

This clonotype was observed at least ten times. The rearrangement uses TRBV24-1 and TRBJ1-5; D gene uncertain. The CDR3 is 14 amino acids. Trimming took 5 bases from V and 2 from J, leaving 9 bases between them. The germline V gene has CDR1 KGHDR and CDR2 SFDVKD. CDR3 nucleotides: TGTGCCACCAGTGGCGGTCCTGGCAATCAGCCCCAGCATTTT. This encodes CATSGGPGNQPQHF.

In this sample, this clonotype turned up many times. This sequence joins TRBV15 and TRBJ1-5, with D possibly TRBD1 on 5 matching bases. Germline CDR1 is LNHNV and CDR2 is YYDKDF (reference sequence). V was cut by 4 bases and J by 6 bases, with 13 bases left in between. The CDR3 runs 14 residues. The CDR3 is CATSTREPSQPQHF. In DNA form, the CDR3 reads TGTGCCACCAGCACCAGGGAGCCGAGTCAGCCCCAGCATTTT.

This clonotype was counted ten times or more. This chain uses TRBV12-3 or TRBV12-4 with TRBJ2-4; D is perhaps TRBD1 or TRBD2 (5 bases each). This CDR3 contains 16 residues. With 5 bases removed from V and 1 base from J, the gap between germline ends came to 15 bases. The CDR3 protein is CASSRRDLGAKNIQYF. CDR3 DNA: TGTGCCAGCAGTCGCCGGGACCTTGGGGCCAAAAACATTCAGTACTTC.

This clonotype turned up a few times. V and J are TRBV20-1 and TRBJ1-1; 8 positions agree with TRBD1. V dropped 3 bases and J dropped 0; count of bases not matched to a gene: 3. Germline CDR1 reads DFQATT; CDR2 reads SNEGSKA (reference sequence). This CDR3 has 14 amino acids. The CDR3 here is CSARQGAVNTEAFF. In nucleotides, the CDR3 is TGCAGTGCTAGGCAGGGGGCGGTGAACACTGAAGCTTTCTTT.

The rearrangement links TRBV10-3 to TRBJ1-1; 9 bases map to TRBD1. The CDR3 spans 12 residues. Looked up from germline, CDR1 is ENHRY and CDR2 is SYGVKD. V trimming: 6 bases; J trimming: 6 bases; junction bases outside the gene matches: 2. The CDR3, as DNA: TGTGCCATCAGAGGGACAGGGTCTGAAGCTTTCTTT. Protein sequence: CAIRGTGSEAFF.

In this sample, this clonotype turned up many times. The J gene is TRBJ2-5, the V gene TRBV5-5; D remains unclear. The CDR3 runs to 13 residues. Between the trimmed V and J ends, which lost 0 bases and 7 bases, there was a span of 10 bases. The germline V gene encodes CDR1 SGHKS and CDR2 YYEKEE (reference sequence). The CDR3 bases are TGTGCCAGCAGCTTGGATGATGCGCGGACCCAGTACTTC. Its protein is CASSLDDARTQYF.

This clonotype was counted ten times or more. The chain links TRBV29-1 to TRBJ2-2, with 9 bases aligning to TRBD1. V gave up 7 bases and J gave up 1 base; unmatched junction bases: 4. Germline V gene data show CDR1 as SQVTM and CDR2 as ANQGSEA. This CDR3 is built from 14 residues. CDR3: CSAPGQGNTGELFF. CDR3 DNA sequence: TGCAGCGCTCCGGGACAGGGGAACACCGGGGAGCTGTTTTTT.

This clonotype came up many times. The V gene is TRBV9, the J gene TRBJ1-1, with no clear D. This CDR3 has 15 amino acids. CDR1 is SGDLS, CDR2 YYNGEE, per germline. Trimming pared 4 bases from V and 3 bases from J, leaving 16 bases between. This chain's CDR3 is CASSLIHDGDTEAFF. CDR3 DNA sequence: TGTGCCAGCAGCCTCATACATGATGGTGACACTGAAGCTTTCTTT.

This clonotype was seen ten or more times. V and J are TRBV19 and TRBJ2-3; 9 bases are shared with TRBD2. The CDR3 runs to 15 residues. V lost 3 bases to trimming and J lost 1 base; unmatched junction nucleotides: 2. Germline lookup yields CDR1 LNHDA and CDR2 SQIVND (reference sequence). This CDR3 is CASSMRGRGTDTQYF. The CDR3 nucleotides read TGTGCCAGTAGTATGCGCGGGAGGGGCACAGATACGCAGTATTTT. The variable domain in full, with the rest retrieved from reference TRBV19 and TRBJ2-3, is DGGITQSPKYLFRKEGQNVTLSCEQNLNHDAMYWYRQDPGQGLRLIYYSQIVNDFQKGDIAEGYSVSREKKESFPLTVTSAQKNPTAFYLCASSMRGRGTDTQYFGPGTRLTVL.

This clonotype was observed many times. The rearrangement uses TRBV28 and TRBJ2-7; 7 nucleotides agree with TRBD1. The CDR3 consists of 14 residues. From germline, CDR1 is MDHEN and CDR2 SYDVKM. The V and J ends lost 4 bases and 2 bases, in that order; junction bases with no gene match: 5. CDR3 loop: CASSSPDRPYEQYF. The CDR3, as DNA: TGTGCCAGCAGTTCACCGGACAGGCCCTACGAGCAGTACTTC.

At least ten counts were recorded for this clonotype. The V call is TRBV27, the J call TRBJ2-4; the D gene is possibly TRBD2 (5 bases). The CDR3 loop spans 15 amino acids. Germline-derived CDR1 and CDR2 are MNHEY and SMNVEV (reference sequence). Trimming left V 6 bases short and J 4 bases short, with 16 bases between. The CDR3 sequence: CASREMRAGKNIQYF. CDR3 in DNA: TGTGCCAGCAGAGAAATGAGGGCAGGAAAAAACATTCAGTACTTC.

The V and J genes are TRBV3-1 and TRBJ1-1; maybe TRBD1 (5 bases). This CDR3 is built from 14 residues. V was trimmed by 4 bases and J by 3 bases, leaving 12 bases between them. Germline assignment: CDR1 LGHDT and CDR2 YNNKEL (reference sequence). The CDR3 here is CASSPFGTDTEAFF. The CDR3 region has the DNA TGTGCCAGCAGCCCATTTGGGACCGACACTGAAGCTTTCTTT.

This clonotype was seen many times. The rearrangement uses TRBV7-2 and TRBJ2-7; a possible D gene is TRBD2 (6 bases). The CDR3 is 16 amino acids. Germline V lookup: CDR1 SGHTA, CDR2 FQGNSA. The ends were cut back, 4 bases at V and 0 bases at J, with 16 bases in the middle. The CDR3 DNA is TGTGCCAGCAGCTGCCACCGGGACTCTTGCTCCTACGAGCAGTACTTC. It codes for CASSCHRDSCSYEQYF.

In this sample, this clonotype turned up many times. V gene TRBV20-1 combines with J gene TRBJ2-5; D possibly matches TRBD1 or TRBD2 (5 bases each). The CDR3 totals 15 residues. Trimming left V 5 bases short and J 0 bases short, with 16 bases between. Looked up from germline, CDR1 is DFQATT and CDR2 is SNEGSKA (reference sequence). The DNA of the CDR3 is TGCAGTGCTCCAGGGCCGGTTAGCGACCAAGAGACCCAGTACTTC. It encodes CSAPGPVSDQETQYF.

This clonotype was picked up many times. The chain couples TRBV28 to TRBJ2-7, with 15 bases that match TRBD2. Germline V gene data show CDR1 as MDHEN and CDR2 as SYDVKM. J was trimmed by 7 bases and V by 4 bases; bases with no gene match: 14. The length of the CDR3 is 18 residues. CDR3 sequence: CASSSRPGLAGGPGEQYF. Here the CDR3 DNA reads TGTGCCAGCAGTTCCCGTCCTGGACTAGCGGGAGGGCCGGGGGAGCAGTACTTC.

This clonotype was counted ten times or more. V is TRBV5-1 and J is TRBJ2-5; no clear D. Germline CDR1 reads SGHRS; CDR2 reads YFSETQ. This CDR3 region has 15 residues. The V gene lost 5 bases and the J gene lost 1 base, with 15 bases spanning the gap. CDR3 sequence: CASSLTISSQETQYF. The DNA for the CDR3 is TGCGCCAGCAGTCTAACAATATCTTCCCAAGAGACCCAGTACTTC. The full variable domain, in which reference TRBV5-1 and TRBJ2-5 provide the parts outside the CDR3, is KAGVTQTPRYLIKTRGQQVTLSCSPISGHRSVSWYQQTPGQGLQFLFEYFSETQRNKGNFPGRFSGRQFSNSRSEMNVSTLELGDSALYLCASSLTISSQETQYFGPGTRLLVL.

This clonotype came up many times. This rearrangement joins TRBV19 to TRBJ2-7; 8 bases line up with TRBD1. This CDR3 is built from 13 residues. The ends lost 4 bases at V and 5 bases at J; junction bases unmatched: 4. Per germline, CDR1 LNHDA and CDR2 SQIVND (reference sequence). The CDR3 reads CASSKLQGDEQYF. CDR3 nucleotides: TGTGCCAGTAGTAAGTTACAGGGGGACGAGCAGTACTTC.

This clonotype appeared many times. This sequence joins TRBV6-2 or TRBV6-3 and TRBJ2-7; 7 positions match TRBD1. Germline V gives CDR1 MNHEY, CDR2 SVGEGT. This CDR3 comprises 14 residues. V shed 6 bases and J 3 bases; nucleotides not matched to a gene: 8. DNA of the CDR3: TGTGCCAGCAGAACCGACAGGGCGAGCTACGAGCAGTACTTC. Translating gives CASRTDRASYEQYF.

This clonotype was observed many times. The rearrangement joins TRBV9 to TRBJ1-2; no clear D gene. Trimming shortened V by 4 bases and J by 8 bases, and 18 bases separated the two germline ends. Germline CDR1 and CDR2: SGDLS and YYNGEE. The CDR3 covers 14 residues. CDR3: CASSTFGQMEGYTF. The CDR3 nucleotides are TGTGCCAGCAGCACCTTCGGGCAGATGGAGGGCTACACCTTC.

This clonotype was seen repeatedly, ten times or more. V gene TRBV4-1 combines with J gene TRBJ2-7, with TRBD2 as a possible D gene (5 bases). This CDR3 has 14 amino acids. The V gene lost 0 bases and the J gene lost 3 bases, with 9 bases spanning the gap. Germline V gives CDR1 MGHRA, CDR2 YSYEKL. CDR3 sequence reads: CASSQDPLGYEQYF. The CDR3 DNA reads as TGCGCCAGCAGCCAAGATCCACTAGGCTACGAGCAGTACTTC.

There are many counts of this clonotype. V gene TRBV29-1 combines with J gene TRBJ2-5; no clear D. CDR1 SQVTM and CDR2 ANQGSEA come from the germline V gene. The V end lost 5 bases, the J end lost 5 bases, and 12 bases lay between the germline ends. The CDR3 is 12 amino acids. The CDR3 nucleotides are TGCAGCGTTTTCCAACCTGGGGAGACCCAGTACTTC. Its translation: CSVFQPGETQYF.

The table lists this clonotype with many counts. V usage is TRBV12-3 or TRBV12-4 and J usage is TRBJ2-7; D is possibly TRBD1 (6 bases). Trimming cost V 6 bases and J 3 bases, with 12 bases left between them. The length of the CDR3 is 13 residues. CDR3 in DNA: TGTGCCAGCAGCTTCACAGGGATCTACGAGCAGTACTTC. As protein: CASSFTGIYEQYF.

This clonotype has ten or more counts. CDR3 loop: CASTKGQETQYF. DNA of the CDR3: TGTGCCAGCACTAAGGGGCAAGAGACCCAGTACTTC. This rearrangement joins TRBV28 to TRBJ2-5, with D perhaps matching TRBD1 (5 bases). Trimming shortened V by 7 bases and J by 2 bases, and 8 bases separated the two germline ends. This CDR3 contains 12 residues. Germline V lookup: CDR1 MDHEN, CDR2 SYDVKM. Using reference TRBV28 and TRBJ2-5 for the parts outside the CDR3, the full variable domain is DVKVTQSSRYLVKRTGEKVFLECVQDMDHENMFWYRQDPGLGLRLIYFSYDVKMKEKGDIPEGYSVSREKKERFSLILESASTNQTSMYLCASTKGQETQYFGPGTRLLVL.

This clonotype was detected ten times or more. J is TRBJ2-5 and V is TRBV20-1, with TRBD2 identical over 7 bases. The V gene end was trimmed by 7 bases and the J gene end by 0 bases; junction bases not matched to a gene: 2. In germline, CDR1 is DFQATT, CDR2 SNEGSKA (reference sequence). CDR3 length: 12 amino acids. The CDR3 loop is CSGGGYQETQYF. CDR3 in DNA: TGCAGTGGGGGGGGGTACCAAGAGACCCAGTACTTC.